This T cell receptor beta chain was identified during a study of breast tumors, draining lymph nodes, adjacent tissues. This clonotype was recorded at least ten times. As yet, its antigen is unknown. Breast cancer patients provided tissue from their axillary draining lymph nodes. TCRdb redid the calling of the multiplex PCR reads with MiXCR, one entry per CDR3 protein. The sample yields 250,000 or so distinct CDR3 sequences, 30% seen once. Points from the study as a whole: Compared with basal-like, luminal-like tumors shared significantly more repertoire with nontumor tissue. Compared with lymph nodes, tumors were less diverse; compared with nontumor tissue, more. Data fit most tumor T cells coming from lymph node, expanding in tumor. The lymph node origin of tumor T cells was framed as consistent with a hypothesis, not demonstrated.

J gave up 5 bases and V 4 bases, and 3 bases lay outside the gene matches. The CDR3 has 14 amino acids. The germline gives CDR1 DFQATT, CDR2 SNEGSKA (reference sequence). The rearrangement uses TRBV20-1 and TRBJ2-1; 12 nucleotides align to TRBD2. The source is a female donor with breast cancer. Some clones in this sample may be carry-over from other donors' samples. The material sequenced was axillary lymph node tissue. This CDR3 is CSATRTSGNNEQFF. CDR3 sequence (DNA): TGCAGTGCTACCAGGACTAGCGGGAACAATGAGCAGTTCTTC.